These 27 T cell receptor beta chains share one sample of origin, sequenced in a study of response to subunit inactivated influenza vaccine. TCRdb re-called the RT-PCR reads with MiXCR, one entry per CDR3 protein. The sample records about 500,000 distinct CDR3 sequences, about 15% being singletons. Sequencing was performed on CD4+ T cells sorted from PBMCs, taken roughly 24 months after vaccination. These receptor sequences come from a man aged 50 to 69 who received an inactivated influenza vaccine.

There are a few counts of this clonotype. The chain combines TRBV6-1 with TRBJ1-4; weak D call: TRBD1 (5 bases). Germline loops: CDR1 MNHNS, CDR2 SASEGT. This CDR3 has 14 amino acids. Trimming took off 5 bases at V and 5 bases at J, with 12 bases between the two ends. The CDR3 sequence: CASSPGTVNEKLFF. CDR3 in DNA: TGTGCCAGCAGTCCCGGGACGGTAAATGAAAAACTGTTTTTT.

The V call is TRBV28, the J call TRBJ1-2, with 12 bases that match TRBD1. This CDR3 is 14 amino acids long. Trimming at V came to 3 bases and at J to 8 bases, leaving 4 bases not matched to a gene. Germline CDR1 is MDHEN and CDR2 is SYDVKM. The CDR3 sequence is CASSLGQGARGYTF. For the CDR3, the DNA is TGTGCCAGCAGTTTGGGACAGGGGGCTAGGGGCTACACCTTC.

CDR3 DNA sequence: TGTGCCAGCAGCCAAGACGAACGGGGAAAACAAGAGACCCAGTACTTC. Translated: CASSQDERGKQETQYF. The chain links TRBV4-2 to TRBJ2-5; weak D call: TRBD2 (5 bases). The CDR3 extends over 16 amino acids. V lost 0 bases, J lost 2 bases, and 13 bases lay in between. Germline CDR1 and CDR2: LGHNA and YNFKEQ.

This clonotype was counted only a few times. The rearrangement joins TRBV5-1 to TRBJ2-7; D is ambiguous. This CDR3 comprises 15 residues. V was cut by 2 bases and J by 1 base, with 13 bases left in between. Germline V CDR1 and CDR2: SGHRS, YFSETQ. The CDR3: CASSLLASSSYEQYF. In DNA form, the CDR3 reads TGCGCCAGCAGCTTATTGGCGAGCTCGTCCTACGAGCAGTACTTC.

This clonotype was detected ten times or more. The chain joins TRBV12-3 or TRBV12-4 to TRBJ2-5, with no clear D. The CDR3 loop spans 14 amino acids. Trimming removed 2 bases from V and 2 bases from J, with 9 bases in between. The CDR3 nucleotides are TGTGCCAGCAGTTTACGGCGGCAACAAGAGACCCAGTACTTC. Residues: CASSLRRQQETQYF.

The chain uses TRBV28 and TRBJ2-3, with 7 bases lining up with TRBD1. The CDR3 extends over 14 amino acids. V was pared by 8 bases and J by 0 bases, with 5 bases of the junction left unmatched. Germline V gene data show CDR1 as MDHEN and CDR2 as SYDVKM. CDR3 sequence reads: CASFKTGSTDTQYF. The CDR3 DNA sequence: TGTGCCAGCTTTAAGACAGGGAGCACAGATACGCAGTATTTT. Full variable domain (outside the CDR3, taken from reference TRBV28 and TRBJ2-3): DVKVTQSSRYLVKRTGEKVFLECVQDMDHENMFWYRQDPGLGLRLIYFSYDVKMKEKGDIPEGYSVSREKKERFSLILESASTNQTSMYLCASFKTGSTDTQYFGPGTRLTVL.

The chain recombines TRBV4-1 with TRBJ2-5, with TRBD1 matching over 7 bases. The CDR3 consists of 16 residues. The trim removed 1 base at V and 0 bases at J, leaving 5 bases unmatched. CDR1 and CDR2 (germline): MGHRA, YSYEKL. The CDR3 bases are TGCGCCAGCAGCCAAGGGGACAGTTCGTACCAAGAGACCCAGTACTTC. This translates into CASSQGDSSYQETQYF.

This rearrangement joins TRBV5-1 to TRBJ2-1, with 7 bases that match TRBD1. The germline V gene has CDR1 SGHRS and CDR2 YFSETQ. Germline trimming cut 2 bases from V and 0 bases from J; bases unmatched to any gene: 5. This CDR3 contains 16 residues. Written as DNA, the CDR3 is TGCGCCAGCAGCTTAAGGGGGCTAAGCTCCTACAATGAGCAGTTCTTC. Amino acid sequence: CASSLRGLSSYNEQFF.

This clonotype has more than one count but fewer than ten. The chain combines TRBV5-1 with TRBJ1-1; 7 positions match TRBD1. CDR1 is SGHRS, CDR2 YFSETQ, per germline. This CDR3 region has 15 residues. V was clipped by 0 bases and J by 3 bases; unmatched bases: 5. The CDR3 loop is CASSLVGGQDTEAFF. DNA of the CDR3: TGCGCCAGCAGCTTGGTAGGGGGCCAAGACACTGAAGCTTTCTTT. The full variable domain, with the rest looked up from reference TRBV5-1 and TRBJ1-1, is KAGVTQTPRYLIKTRGQQVTLSCSPISGHRSVSWYQQTPGQGLQFLFEYFSETQRNKGNFPGRFSGRQFSNSRSEMNVSTLELGDSALYLCASSLVGGQDTEAFFGQGTRLTVV.

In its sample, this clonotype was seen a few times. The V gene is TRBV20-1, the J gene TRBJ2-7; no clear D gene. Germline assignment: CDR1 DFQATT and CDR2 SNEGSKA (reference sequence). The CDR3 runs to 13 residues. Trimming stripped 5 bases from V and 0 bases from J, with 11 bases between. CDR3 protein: CSAGPSGSYEQYF. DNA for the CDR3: TGCAGTGCTGGTCCGAGTGGCTCCTACGAGCAGTACTTC.

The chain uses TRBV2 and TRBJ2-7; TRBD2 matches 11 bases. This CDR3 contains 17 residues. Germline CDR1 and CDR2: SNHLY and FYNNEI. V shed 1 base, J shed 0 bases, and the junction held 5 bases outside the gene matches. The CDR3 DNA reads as TGTGCCAGCAGTGAAGTATTACTAGCGGGAGACTCCTACGAGCAGTACTTC. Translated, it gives CASSEVLLAGDSYEQYF.

The CDR3 loop reads CASSQEVAGNSPLHF. Written as DNA, the CDR3 is TGTGCCAGCAGCCAAGAGGTGGCAGGAAATTCACCCCTCCACTTT. V usage is TRBV4-2 and J usage is TRBJ1-6; unclear D gene. Trimming left V 0 bases short and J 7 bases short, with 10 bases between. Germline CDR1 LGHNA, CDR2 YNFKEQ. This CDR3 spans 15 amino acids.

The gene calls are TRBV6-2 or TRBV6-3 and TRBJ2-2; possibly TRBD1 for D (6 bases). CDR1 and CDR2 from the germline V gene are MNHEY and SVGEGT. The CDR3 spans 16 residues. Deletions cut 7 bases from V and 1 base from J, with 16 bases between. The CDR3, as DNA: TGTGCCAGCACCATACAGGGTCTGAAGAACACCGGGGAGCTGTTTTTT. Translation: CASTIQGLKNTGELFF.

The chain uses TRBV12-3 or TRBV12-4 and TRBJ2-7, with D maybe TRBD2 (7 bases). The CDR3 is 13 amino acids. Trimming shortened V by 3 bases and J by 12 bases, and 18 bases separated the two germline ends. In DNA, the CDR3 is TGTGCCAGCAGTTTCCGATCACAGGGAGGGAGGTACTTC. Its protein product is CASSFRSQGGRYF.

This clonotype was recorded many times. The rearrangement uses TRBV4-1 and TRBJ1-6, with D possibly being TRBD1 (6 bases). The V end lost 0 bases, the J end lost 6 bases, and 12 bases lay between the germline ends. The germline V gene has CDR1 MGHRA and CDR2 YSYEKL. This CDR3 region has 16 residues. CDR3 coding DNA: TGCGCCAGCAGCCAAGAGGGGGCTAGTGCTAATTCACCCCTCCACTTT. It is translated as CASSQEGASANSPLHF.

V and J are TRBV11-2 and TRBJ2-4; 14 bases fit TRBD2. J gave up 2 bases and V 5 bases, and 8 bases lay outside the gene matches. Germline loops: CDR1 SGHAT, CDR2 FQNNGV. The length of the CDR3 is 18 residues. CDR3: CASSPTSGRAPPKNIQYF. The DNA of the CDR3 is TGTGCCAGCAGCCCGACTAGCGGGAGGGCTCCTCCCAAAAACATTCAGTACTTC.

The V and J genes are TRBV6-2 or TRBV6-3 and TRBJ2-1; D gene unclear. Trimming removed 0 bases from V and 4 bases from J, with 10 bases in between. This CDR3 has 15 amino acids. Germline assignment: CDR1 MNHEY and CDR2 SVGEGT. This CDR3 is CASSYSNPQYNEQFF. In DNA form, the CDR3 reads TGTGCCAGCAGTTACTCGAATCCCCAGTACAATGAGCAGTTCTTC.

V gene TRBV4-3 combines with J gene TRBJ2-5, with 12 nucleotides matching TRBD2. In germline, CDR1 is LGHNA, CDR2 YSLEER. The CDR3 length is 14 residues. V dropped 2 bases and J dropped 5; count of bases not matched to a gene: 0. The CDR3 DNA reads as TGCGCCAGCAGCCAAACTAGCGGGAGGGAGACCCAGTACTTC. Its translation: CASSQTSGRETQYF.

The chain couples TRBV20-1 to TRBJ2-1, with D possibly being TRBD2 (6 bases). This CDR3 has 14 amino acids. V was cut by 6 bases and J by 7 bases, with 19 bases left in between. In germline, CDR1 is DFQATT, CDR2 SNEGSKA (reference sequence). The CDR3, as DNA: TGCAGTGCGAGCTCGGGACTGTCCTTTAATGAGCAGTTCTTC. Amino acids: CSASSGLSFNEQFF.

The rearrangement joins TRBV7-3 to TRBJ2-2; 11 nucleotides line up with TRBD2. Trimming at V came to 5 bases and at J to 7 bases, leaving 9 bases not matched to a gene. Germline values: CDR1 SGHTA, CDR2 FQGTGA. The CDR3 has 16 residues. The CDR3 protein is CASSLNSGRARGELFF. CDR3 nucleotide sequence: TGTGCCAGCAGCCTGAATAGCGGGAGGGCCCGCGGGGAGCTGTTTTTT.

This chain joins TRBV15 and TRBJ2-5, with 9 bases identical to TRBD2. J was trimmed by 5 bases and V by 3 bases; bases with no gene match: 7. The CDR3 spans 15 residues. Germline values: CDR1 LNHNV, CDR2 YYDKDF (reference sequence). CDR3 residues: CATSRALAGWETQYF. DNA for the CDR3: TGTGCCACCAGCAGGGCCCTAGCGGGATGGGAGACCCAGTACTTC.

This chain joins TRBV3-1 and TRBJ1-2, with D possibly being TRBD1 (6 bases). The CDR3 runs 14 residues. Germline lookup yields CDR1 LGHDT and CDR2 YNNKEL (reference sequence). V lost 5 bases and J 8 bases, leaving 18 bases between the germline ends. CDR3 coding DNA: TGTGCCAGCAGCGATGGGGCAGGGGCGCGGGGCTACACCTTC. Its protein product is CASSDGAGARGYTF.

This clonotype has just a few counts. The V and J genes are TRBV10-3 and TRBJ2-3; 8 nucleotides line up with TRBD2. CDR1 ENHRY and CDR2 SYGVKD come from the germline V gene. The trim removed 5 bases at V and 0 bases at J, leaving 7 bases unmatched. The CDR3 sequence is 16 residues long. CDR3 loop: CAISRSGGASTDTQYF. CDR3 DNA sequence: TGTGCCATCAGTCGGAGCGGGGGAGCTAGCACAGATACGCAGTATTTT.

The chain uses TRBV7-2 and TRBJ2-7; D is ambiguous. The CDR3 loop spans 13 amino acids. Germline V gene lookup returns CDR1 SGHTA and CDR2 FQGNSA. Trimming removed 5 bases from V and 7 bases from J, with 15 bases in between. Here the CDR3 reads CASSPAIAREQYF. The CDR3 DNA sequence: TGTGCCAGCAGCCCAGCAATCGCTAGGGAGCAGTACTTC.

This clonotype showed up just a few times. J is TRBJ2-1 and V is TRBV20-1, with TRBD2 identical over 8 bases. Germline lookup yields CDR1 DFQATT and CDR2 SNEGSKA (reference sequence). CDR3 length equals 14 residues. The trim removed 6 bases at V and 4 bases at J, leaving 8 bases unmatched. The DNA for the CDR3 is TGCAGTGCAAGACTAGCGAAGGGGTACAATGAGCAGTTCTTC. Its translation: CSARLAKGYNEQFF.

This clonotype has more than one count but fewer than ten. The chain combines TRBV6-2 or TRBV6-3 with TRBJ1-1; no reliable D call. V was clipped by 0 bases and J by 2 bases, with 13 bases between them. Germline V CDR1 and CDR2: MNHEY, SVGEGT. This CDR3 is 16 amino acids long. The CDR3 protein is CASSYSTVRTNTEAFF. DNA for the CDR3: TGTGCCAGCAGTTACTCGACGGTCAGGACTAACACTGAAGCTTTCTTT.

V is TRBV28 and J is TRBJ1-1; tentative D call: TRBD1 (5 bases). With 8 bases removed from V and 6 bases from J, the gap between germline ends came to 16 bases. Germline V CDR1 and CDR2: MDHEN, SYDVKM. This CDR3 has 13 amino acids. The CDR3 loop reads CASRPQGRPEAFF. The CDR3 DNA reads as TGTGCCAGCCGACCCCAGGGACGGCCTGAAGCTTTCTTT.